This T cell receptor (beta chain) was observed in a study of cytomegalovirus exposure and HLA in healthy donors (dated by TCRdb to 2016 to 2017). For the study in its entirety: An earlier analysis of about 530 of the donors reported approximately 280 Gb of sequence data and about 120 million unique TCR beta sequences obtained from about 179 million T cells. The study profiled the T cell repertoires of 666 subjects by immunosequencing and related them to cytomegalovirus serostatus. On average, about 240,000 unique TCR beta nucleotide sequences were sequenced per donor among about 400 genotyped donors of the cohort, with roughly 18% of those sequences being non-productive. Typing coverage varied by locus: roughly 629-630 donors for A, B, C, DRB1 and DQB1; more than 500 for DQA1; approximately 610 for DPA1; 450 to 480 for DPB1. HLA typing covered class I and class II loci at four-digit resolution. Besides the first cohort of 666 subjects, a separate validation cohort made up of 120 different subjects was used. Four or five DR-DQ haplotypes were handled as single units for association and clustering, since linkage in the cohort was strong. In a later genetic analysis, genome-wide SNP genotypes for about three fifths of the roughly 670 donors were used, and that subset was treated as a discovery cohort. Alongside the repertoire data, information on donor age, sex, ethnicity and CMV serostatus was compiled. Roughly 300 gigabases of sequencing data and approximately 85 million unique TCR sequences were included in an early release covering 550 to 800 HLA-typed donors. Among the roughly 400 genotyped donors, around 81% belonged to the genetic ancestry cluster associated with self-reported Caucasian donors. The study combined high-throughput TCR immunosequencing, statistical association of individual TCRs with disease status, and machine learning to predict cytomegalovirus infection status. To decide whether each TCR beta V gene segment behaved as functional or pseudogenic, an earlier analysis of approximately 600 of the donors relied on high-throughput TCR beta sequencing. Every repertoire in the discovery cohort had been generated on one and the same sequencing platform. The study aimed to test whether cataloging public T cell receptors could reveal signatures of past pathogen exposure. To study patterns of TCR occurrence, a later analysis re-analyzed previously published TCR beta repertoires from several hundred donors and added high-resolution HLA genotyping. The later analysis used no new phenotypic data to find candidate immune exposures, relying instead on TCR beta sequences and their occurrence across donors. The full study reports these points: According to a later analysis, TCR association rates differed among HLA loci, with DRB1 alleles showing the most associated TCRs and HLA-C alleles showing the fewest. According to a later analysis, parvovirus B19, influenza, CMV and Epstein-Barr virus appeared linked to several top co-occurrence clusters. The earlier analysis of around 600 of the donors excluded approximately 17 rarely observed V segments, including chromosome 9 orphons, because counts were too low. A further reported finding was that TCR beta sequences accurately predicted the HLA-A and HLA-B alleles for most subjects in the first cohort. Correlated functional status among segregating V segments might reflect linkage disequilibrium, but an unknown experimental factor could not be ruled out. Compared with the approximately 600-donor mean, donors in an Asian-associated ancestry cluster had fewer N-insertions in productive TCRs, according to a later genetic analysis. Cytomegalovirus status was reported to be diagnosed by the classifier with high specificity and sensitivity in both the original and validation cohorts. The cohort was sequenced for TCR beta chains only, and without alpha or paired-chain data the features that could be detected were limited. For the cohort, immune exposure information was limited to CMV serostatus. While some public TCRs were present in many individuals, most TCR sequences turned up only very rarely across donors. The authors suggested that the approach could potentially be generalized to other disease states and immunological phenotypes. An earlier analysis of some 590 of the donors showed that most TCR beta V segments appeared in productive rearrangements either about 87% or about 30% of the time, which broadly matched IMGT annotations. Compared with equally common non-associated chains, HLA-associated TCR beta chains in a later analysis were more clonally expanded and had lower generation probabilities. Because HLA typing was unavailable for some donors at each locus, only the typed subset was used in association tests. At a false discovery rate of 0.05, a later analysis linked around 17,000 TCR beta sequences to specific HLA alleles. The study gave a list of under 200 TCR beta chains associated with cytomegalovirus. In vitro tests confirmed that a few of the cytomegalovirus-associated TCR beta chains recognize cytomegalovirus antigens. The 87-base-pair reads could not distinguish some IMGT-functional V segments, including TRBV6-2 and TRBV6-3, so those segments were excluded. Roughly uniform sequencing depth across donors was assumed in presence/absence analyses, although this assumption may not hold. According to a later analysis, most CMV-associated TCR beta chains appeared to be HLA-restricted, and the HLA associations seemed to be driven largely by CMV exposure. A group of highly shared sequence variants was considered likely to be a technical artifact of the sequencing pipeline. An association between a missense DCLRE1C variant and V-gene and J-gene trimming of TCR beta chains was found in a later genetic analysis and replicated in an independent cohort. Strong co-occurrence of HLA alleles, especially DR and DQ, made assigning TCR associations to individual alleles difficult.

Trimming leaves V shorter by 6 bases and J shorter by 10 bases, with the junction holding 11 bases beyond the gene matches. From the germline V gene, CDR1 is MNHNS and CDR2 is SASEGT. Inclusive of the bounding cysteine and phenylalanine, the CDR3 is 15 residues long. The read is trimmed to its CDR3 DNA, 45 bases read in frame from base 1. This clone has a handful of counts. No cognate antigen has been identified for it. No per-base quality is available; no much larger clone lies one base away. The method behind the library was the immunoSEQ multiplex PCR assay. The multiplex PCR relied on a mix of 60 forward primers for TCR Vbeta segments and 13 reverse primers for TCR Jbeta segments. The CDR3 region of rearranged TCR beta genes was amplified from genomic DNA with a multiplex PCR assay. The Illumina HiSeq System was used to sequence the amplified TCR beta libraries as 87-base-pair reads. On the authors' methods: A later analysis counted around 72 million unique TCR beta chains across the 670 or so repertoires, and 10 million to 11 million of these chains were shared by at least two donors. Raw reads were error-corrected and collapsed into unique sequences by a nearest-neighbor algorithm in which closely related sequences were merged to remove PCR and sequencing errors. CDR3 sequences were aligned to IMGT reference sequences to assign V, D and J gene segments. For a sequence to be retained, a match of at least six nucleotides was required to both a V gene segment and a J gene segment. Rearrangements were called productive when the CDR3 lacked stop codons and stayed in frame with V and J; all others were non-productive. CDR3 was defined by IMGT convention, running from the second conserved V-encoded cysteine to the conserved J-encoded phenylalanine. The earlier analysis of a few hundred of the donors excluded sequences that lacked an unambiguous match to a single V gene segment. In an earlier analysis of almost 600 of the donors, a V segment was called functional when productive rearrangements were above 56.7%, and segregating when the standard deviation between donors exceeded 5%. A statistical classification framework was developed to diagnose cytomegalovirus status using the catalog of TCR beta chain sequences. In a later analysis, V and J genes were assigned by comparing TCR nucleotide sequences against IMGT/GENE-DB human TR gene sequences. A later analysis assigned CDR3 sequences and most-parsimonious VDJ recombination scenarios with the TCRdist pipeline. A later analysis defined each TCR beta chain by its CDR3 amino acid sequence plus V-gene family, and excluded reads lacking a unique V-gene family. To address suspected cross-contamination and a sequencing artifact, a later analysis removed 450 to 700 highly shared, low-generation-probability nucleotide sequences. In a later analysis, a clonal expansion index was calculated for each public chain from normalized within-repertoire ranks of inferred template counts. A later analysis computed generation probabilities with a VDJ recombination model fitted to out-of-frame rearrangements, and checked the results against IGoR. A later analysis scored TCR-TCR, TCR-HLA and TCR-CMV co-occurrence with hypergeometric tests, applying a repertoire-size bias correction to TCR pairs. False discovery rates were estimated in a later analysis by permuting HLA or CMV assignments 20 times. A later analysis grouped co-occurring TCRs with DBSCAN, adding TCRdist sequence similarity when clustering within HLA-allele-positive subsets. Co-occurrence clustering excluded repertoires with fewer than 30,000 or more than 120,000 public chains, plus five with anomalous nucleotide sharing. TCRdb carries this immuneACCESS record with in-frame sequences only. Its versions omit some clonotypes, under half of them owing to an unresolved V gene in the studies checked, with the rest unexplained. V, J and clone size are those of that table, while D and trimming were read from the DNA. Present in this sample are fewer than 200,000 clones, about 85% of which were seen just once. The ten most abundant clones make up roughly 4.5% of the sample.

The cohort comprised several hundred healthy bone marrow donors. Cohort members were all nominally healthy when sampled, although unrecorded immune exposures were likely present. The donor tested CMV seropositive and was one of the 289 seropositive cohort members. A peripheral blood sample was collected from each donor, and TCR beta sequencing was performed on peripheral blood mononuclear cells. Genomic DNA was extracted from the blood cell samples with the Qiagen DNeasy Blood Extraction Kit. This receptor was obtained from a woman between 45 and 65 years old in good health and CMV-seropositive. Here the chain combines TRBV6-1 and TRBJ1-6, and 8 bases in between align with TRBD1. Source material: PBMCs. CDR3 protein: CASSPEDRVGSPLHF. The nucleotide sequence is TGTGCCAGCAGCCCCGAGGACAGGGTGGGATCACCCCTCCACTTT.